This passage covers 6 T cell receptor beta chains from one sample sequenced in a study of blood T cell repertoires in COVID-19. The protocol was immunoSEQ multiplex PCR, while the TCRdb copy is restricted to in-frame clones and leaves out a portion. In the table there are tens of thousands of clones, 70% to 90% of which are singletons. Source material: peripheral blood. These receptors all stem from a man aged 70-80 years with acute or convalescent COVID-19.

As DNA, the CDR3 is TGTGCCAGCAGCTCCCCCTATATTAGCTCCTACAATGAGCAGTTCTTC. Its protein is CASSSPYISSYNEQFF. The chain is built from TRBV5-4 and TRBJ2-1, with no clear D. The CDR3 contains 16 residues. V lost 3 bases and J lost 0, with 13 bases in between. Germline CDR1 reads SGHNT; CDR2 reads YYREEE (reference sequence).

This chain uses TRBV2 with TRBJ2-5; D is unresolved. The germline gives CDR1 SNHLY, CDR2 FYNNEI. The ends were cut back, 6 bases at V and 3 bases at J, with 5 bases in the middle. The CDR3 contains 11 residues. The CDR3 bases are TGTGCCAGCAGATTAGAAGAGACCCAGTACTTC. Translating it yields CASRLEETQYF.

V and J are TRBV5-1 and TRBJ2-1; the match to TRBD1 covers 11 bases. This CDR3 region has 16 residues. Germline assignment: CDR1 SGHRS and CDR2 YFSETQ. V was clipped by 0 bases and J by 6 bases; unmatched bases: 5. DNA for the CDR3: TGCGCCAGCAGCTTGGCCGGACAGGGGGCCTTCAATGAGCAGTTCTTC. This encodes CASSLAGQGAFNEQFF.

By share, this clone counts as large. The chain employs TRBV19 and TRBJ1-5; no firm D call. The CDR3 consists of 14 residues. Germline V gene sequence: CDR1 LNHDA, CDR2 SQIVND (reference sequence). The germline V and J ends were trimmed by 2 bases and 8 bases, with 13 bases remaining between them. CDR3 sequence reads: CASSINFRGEPQHF. The CDR3, as DNA: TGTGCCAGTAGTATAAATTTCCGGGGAGAGCCCCAGCATTTT.

The rearrangement uses TRBV5-4 and TRBJ1-6, with D possibly matching TRBD1 (6 bases). Germline CDR1 is SGHNT and CDR2 is YYREEE (reference sequence). Trimming pared 3 bases from V and 8 bases from J, leaving 15 bases between. The CDR3 loop spans 15 amino acids. Here the CDR3 DNA reads TGTGCCAGCAGCTACGACAGGTTAGCAGATTCACCCCTCCACTTT. Its protein is CASSYDRLADSPLHF.

This rearrangement joins TRBV24-1 to TRBJ1-1; D not certain. V was cut by 7 bases and J by 5 bases, with 13 bases left in between. There are 13 residues in the CDR3. The germline CDR1 and CDR2 sequences are KGHDR and SFDVKD. The CDR3 DNA follows: TGTGCCACCAGAACCAGGCCTCAAACTGAAGCTTTCTTT. Translation gives CATRTRPQTEAFF.